This T cell receptor (beta chain) is from a study of blood T cell repertoires in COVID-19. Looking at the study overall: Collection of acute and convalescent COVID-19 samples took place in the United States, Italy and Spain. The analysed material was cDNA or gDNA that came from T cells, B-cell-depleted T cells, or PBMCs.

Assay used: immunoSEQ multiplex PCR; TCRdb lists only in-frame clones, some missing. In the table there are some 240,000 clones, 90% of which are singletons. This CDR3 contains 12 residues. Trimming stripped 5 bases from V and 5 bases from J, with 9 bases between. Patients of the Seattle cohort, enrolled during active infection, were followed longitudinally. The source material was peripheral blood. The receptor's source is a woman aged 55-70 years with COVID-19, enrolled during active disease. The chain uses TRBV12-3 or TRBV12-4 and TRBJ1-2; D call uncertain. CDR3 sequence reads: CASSPRTYGYTF. The CDR3 nucleotides read TGTGCCAGCAGTCCCAGGACTTATGGCTACACCTTC.